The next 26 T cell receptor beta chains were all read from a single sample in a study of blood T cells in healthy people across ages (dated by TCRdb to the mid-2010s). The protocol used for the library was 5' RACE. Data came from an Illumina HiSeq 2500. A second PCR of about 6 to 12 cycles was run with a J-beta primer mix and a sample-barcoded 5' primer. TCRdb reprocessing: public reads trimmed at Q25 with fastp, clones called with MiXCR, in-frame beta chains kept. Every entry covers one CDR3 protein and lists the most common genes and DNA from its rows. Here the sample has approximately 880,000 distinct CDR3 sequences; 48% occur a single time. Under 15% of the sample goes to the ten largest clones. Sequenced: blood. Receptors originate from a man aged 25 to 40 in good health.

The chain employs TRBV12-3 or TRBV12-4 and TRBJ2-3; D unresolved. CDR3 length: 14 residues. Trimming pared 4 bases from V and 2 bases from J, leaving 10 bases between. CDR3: CASSYAGYTDTQYF. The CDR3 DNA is TGTGCCAGCAGTTATGCCGGGTACACAGATACGCAGTATTTT.

The CDR3 DNA follows: TGTGCCAGCAGTGTCGGACAGGGAGTATGGGCAGATACGCAGTATTTT. Its protein is CASSVGQGVWADTQYF. The V call is TRBV25-1, the J call TRBJ2-3; 8 nucleotides align to TRBD1. CDR1 is MGHDK and CDR2 is SYGVNS in the germline V gene. This CDR3 comprises 16 residues. The V and J ends lost 4 bases and 4 bases, in that order; junction bases with no gene match: 10. The full variable domain, its missing parts supplied by reference TRBV25-1 and TRBJ2-3, is EADIYQTPRYLVIGTGKKITLECSQTMGHDKMYWYQQDPGMELHLIHYSYGVNSTEKGDLSSESTVSRIRTEHFPLTLESARPSHTSQYLCASSVGQGVWADTQYFGPGTRLTVL.

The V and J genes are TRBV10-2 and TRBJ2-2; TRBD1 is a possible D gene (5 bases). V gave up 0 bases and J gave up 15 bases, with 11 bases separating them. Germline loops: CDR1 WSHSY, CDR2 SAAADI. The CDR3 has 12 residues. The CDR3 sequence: CASSESGTGLFF. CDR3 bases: TGCGCCAGCAGTGAGTCAGGAACAGGCTTGTTTTTT.

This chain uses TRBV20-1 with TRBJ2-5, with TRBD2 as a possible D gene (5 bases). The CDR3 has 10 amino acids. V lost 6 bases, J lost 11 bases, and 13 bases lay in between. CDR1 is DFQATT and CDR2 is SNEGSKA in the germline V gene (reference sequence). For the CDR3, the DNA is TGCAGTGCCCTAGCTCCAGAGCAGTACTTC. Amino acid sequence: CSALAPEQYF.

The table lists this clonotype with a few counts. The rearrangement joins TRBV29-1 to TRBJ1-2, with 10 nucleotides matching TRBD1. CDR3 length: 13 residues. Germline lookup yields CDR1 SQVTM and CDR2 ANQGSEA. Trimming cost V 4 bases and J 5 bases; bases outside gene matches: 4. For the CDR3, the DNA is TGCAGCGTTGCGGACAGGGGGTCGTATGGCTACACCTTC. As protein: CSVADRGSYGYTF.

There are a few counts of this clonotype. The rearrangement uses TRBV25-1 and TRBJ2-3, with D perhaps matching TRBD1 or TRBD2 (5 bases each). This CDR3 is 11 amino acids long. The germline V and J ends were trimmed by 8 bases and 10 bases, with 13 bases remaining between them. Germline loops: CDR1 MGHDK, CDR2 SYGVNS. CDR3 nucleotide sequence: TGTGCCAGCTCCCAAGGGGAGTCGCAGTATTTT. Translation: CASSQGESQYF.

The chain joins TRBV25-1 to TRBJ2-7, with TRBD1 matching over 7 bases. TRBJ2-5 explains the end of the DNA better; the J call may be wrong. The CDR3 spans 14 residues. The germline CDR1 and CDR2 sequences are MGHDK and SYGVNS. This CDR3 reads CASSALQGRKTQYF. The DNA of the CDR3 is TGTGCCAGCAGTGCTTTACAGGGGCGAAAGACCCAGTACTTC.

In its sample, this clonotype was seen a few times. The CDR3 DNA is TGTGCCAGCAGGATGGCAAGGGGTGAAAAACTGTTTTTT. This translates into CASRMARGEKLFF. The chain carries TRBV7-9 and TRBJ1-4; a weak D match, TRBD1 (5 bases). Germline V gene lookup returns CDR1 SEHNR and CDR2 FQNEAQ (reference sequence). Trimming removed 6 bases at V and 7 bases at J, with 12 bases between. The CDR3 extends over 13 amino acids.

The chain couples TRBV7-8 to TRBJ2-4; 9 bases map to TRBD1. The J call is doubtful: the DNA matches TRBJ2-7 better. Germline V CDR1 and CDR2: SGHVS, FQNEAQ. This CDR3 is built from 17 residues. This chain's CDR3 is CASSLGITGTGSHEQYF. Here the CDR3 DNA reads TGTGCCAGCAGCTTAGGCATAACCGGGACAGGGAGCCACGAGCAGTACTTC.

CDR3 loop: CASSLGIHEQFF. For the CDR3, the DNA is TGTGCCAGCAGTTTGGGGATCCATGAGCAGTTCTTC. The rearrangement uses TRBV12-3 or TRBV12-4 and TRBJ2-1; D call uncertain. The CDR3 covers 12 residues. The germline V and J ends were trimmed by 3 bases and 8 bases, with 8 bases remaining between them.

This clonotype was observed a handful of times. Written as DNA, the CDR3 is TGTGCCAGCAGCTCGACTAGCGGGTACCAAGAGACCCAGTACTTC. It codes for CASSSTSGYQETQYF. The rearrangement uses TRBV7-2 and TRBJ2-5, with 10 bases identical to TRBD2. This CDR3 has 15 amino acids. V lost 4 bases, J lost 0 bases, and 2 bases stayed unmatched. Germline V gene data show CDR1 as SGHTA and CDR2 as FQGNSA.

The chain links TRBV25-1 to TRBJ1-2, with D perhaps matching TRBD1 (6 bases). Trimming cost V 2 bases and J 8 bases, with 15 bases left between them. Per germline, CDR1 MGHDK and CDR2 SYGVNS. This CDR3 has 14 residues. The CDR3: CASSEQQGLGGYTF. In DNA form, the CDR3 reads TGTGCCAGCAGTGAACAACAGGGCCTAGGCGGCTACACCTTC.

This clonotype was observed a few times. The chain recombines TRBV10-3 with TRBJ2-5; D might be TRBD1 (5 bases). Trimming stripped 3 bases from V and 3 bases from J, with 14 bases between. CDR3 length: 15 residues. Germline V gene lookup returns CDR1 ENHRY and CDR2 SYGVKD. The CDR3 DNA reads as TGTGCCATCAGTGAAGGGCCCAGGGTAAAAGAGACCCAGTACTTC. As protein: CAISEGPRVKETQYF.

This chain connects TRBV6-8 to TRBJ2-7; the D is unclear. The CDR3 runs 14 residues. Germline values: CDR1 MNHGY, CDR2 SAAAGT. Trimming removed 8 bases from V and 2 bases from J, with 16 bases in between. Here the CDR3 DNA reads TGTGCCAGCCGGATCAGGCCTGGGGCCTACGAGCAGTACTTC. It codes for CASRIRPGAYEQYF.

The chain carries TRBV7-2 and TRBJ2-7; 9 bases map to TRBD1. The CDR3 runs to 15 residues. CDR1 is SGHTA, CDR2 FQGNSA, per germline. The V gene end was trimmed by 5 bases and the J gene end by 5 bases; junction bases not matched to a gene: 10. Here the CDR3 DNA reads TGTGCCAGCAGCCGGACGGGGACAGGGCTCCACGAGCAGTACTTC. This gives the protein CASSRTGTGLHEQYF.

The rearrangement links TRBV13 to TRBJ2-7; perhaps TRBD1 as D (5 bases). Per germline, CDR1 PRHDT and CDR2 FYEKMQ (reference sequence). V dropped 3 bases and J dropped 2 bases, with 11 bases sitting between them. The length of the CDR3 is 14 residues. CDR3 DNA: TGTGCCAGCAGCTTTGACAGCAGAGCCTACGAGCAGTACTTC. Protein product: CASSFDSRAYEQYF.

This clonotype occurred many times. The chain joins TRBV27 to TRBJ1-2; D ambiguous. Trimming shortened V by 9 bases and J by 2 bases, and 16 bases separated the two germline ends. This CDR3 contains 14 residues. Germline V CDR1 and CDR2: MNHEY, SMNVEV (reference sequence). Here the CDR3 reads CASSKGSRNYGYTF. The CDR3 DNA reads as TGTGCCAGTTCTAAAGGGAGTCGCAACTATGGCTACACCTTC.

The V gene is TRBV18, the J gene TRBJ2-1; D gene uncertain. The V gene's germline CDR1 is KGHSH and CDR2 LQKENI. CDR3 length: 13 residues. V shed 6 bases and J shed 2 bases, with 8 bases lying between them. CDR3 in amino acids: CASSPSTYNEQFF. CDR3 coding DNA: TGTGCCAGCTCTCCCAGCACCTACAATGAGCAGTTCTTC.

CDR3 residues: CSASSLGAFYEQFF. The DNA of the CDR3 is TGCAGTGCTAGTTCCCTGGGGGCCTTCTACGAGCAGTTCTTC. The chain links TRBV20-1 to TRBJ2-1; possible D gene TRBD1, 6 bases. The CDR3 consists of 14 residues. The V end was cut by 3 bases, the J end by 10 bases, with 19 bases between. Germline assignment: CDR1 DFQATT and CDR2 SNEGSKA (reference sequence).

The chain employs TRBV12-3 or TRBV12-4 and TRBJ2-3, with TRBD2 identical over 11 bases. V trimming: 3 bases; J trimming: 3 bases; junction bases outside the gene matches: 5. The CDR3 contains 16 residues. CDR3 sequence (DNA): TGTGCCAGCAGTTTTACTAGCGGGGGAATGACAGATACGCAGTATTTT. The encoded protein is CASSFTSGGMTDTQYF.

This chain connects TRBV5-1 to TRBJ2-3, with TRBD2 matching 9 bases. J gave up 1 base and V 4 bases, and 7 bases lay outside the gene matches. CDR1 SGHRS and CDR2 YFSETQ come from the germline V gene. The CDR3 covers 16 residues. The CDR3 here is CASSPGSGGRTDTQYF. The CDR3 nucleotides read TGCGCCAGCAGCCCTGGTAGCGGGGGACGCACAGATACGCAGTATTTT.

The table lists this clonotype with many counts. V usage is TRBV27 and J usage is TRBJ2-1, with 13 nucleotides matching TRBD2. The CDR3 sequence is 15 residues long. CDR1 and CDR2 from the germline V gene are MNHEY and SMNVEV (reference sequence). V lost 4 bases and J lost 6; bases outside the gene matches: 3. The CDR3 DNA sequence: TGTGCCAGCAGTTCCGGGACTAGCGGGGTCAATGAGCAGTTCTTC. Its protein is CASSSGTSGVNEQFF.

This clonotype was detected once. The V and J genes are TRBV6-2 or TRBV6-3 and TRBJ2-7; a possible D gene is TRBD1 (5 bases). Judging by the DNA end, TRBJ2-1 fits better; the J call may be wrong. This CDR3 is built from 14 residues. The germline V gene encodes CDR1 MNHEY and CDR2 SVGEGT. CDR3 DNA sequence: TGTGCCAGCAGTTACCCAGGGATCCCCTACGAGCAGTTCTTC. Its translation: CASSYPGIPYEQFF.

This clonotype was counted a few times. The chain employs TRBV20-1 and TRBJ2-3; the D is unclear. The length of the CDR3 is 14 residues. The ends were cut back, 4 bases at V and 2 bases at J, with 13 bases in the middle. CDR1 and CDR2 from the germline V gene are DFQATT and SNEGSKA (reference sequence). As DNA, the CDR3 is TGCAGTGCTACCCGGAGCGTTTCCACAGATACGCAGTATTTT. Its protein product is CSATRSVSTDTQYF.

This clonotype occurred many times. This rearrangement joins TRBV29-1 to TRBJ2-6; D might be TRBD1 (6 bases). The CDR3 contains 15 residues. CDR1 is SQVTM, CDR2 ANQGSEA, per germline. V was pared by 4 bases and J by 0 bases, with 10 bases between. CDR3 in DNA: TGCAGCGTTGGGACAGCCTCCTCTGGGGCCAACGTCCTGACTTTC. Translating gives CSVGTASSGANVLTF.

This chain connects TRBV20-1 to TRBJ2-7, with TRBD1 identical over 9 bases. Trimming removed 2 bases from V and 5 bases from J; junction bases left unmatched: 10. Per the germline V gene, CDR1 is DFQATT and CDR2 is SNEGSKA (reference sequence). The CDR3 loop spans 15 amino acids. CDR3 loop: CSARPPGQGRDEQYF. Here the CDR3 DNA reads TGCAGTGCTAGACCTCCGGGACAGGGAAGAGACGAGCAGTACTTC.